This TCR beta chain was captured by sequencing in a study of blood T cell repertoires in COVID-19. This CDR3 is built from 12 residues. Germline trimming cut 4 bases from V and 8 bases from J; bases unmatched to any gene: 4. TCRdb's table, derived via immunoSEQ multiplex PCR, lists solely in-frame clones and lacks some. This sample has fewer than 450,000 clones, with 88% found just once. Donors were grouped by their self-reported clinical history. The sequence derives from a woman between 40 and 50 years old with acute COVID-19. Material: PBMCs or T cells enriched from blood (not recorded which). V is TRBV12-3 or TRBV12-4 and J is TRBJ1-2; 7 positions agree with TRBD1. CDR3 coding DNA: TGTGCCAGCAGTTCGACAGGGAAGGGCTACACCTTC. Its protein is CASSSTGKGYTF.